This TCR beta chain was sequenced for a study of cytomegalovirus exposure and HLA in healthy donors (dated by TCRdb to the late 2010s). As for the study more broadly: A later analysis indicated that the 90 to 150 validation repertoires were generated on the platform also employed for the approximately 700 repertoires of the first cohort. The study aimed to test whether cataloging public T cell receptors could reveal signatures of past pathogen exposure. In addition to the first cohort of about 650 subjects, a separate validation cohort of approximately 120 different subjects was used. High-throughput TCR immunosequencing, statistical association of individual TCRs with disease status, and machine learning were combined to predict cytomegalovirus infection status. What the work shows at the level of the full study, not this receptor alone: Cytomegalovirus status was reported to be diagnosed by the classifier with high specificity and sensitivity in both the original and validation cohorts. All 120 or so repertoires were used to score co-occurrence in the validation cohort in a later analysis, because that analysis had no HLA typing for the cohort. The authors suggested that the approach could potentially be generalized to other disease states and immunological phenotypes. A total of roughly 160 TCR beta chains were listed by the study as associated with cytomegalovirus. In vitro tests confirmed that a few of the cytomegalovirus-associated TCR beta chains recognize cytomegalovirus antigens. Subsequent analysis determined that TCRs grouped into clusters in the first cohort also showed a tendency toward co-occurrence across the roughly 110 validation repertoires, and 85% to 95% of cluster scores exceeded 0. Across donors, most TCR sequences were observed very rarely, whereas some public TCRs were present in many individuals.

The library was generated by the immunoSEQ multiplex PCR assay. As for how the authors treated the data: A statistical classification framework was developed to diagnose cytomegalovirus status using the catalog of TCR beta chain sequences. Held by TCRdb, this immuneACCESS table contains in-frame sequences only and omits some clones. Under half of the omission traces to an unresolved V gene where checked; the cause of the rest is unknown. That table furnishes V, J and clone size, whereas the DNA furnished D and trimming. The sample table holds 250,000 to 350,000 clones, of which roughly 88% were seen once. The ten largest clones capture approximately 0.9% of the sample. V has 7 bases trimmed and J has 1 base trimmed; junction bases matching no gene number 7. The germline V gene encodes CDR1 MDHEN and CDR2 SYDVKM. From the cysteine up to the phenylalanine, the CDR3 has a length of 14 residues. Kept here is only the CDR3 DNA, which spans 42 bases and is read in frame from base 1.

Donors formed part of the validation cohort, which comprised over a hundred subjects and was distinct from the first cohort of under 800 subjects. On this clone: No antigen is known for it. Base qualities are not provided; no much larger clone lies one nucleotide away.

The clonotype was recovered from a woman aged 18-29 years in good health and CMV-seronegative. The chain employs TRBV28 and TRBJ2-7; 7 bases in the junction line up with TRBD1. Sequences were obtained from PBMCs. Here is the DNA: TGTGCCAGCACCCCGTACAGGGGATCCTACGAGCAGTACTTC. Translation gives CASTPYRGSYEQYF.